One T cell receptor (beta chain) is described in this entry. TCRdb's copy holds only in-frame clones and misses some; the assay was immunoSEQ multiplex PCR. The sample consists of 150,000 to 200,000 clones, around nine tenths of them appearing once. V was clipped by 4 bases and J by 2 bases, with 12 bases between them. Germline lookup yields CDR1 LNHDA and CDR2 SQIVND (reference sequence). CDR3 length equals 15 residues. The data stem from a study of blood T cell repertoires in COVID-19. Sequenced input: PBMCs or T cells enriched from blood (not recorded which). V is TRBV19 and J is TRBJ2-4; a possible D gene is TRBD2 (5 bases). The TCR was taken from a woman younger than 30 who had recovered from COVID-19. CDR3 nucleotide sequence: TGTGCCAGTAGTAACTCAATCGGGACCAAAAACATTCAGTACTTC. This sequence encodes CASSNSIGTKNIQYF.